This TCR beta chain is from a study of blood T cell repertoires in COVID-19. Overall study context: Donors in the United States, Italy and Spain gave samples during acute or convalescent COVID-19.

Some clones are missing from TCRdb's copy, which holds only in-frame ones; the method was immunoSEQ multiplex PCR. The table lists approximately 280,000 clones, about 93% of them singletons. The CDR3 spans 10 residues. V was trimmed by 6 bases and J by 8 bases, leaving 8 bases between them. Germline CDR1 reads DFQATT; CDR2 reads SNEGSKA (reference sequence). The chain has TRBV20-1 and TRBJ2-1; a weak D match, TRBD1 (6 bases). The origin of this receptor is a woman aged 25 to 39 with COVID-19, enrolled during active disease. The sequencing sample was made of peripheral blood. The CDR3 sequence: CSAGADEQFF. The CDR3 nucleotides are TGCAGTGCGGGGGCGGATGAGCAGTTCTTC.